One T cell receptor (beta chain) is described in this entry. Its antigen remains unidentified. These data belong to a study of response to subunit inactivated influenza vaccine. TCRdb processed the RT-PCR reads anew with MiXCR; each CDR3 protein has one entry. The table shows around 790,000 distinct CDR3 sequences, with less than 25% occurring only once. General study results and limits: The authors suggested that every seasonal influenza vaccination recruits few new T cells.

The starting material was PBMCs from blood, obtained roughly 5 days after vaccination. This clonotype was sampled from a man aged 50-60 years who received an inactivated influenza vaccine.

CDR3 DNA sequence: TGTGCCAGCAGTTACTCACGCCAGGGGGCGTCGAATGAGCAGTTCTTC. Translated: CASSYSRQGASNEQFF. J is TRBJ2-1 and V is TRBV6-5; 8 positions agree with TRBD1. The CDR3 is 16 amino acids. V shed 0 bases, J shed 7 bases, and the junction held 8 bases outside the gene matches. Germline V lookup: CDR1 MNHEY, CDR2 SVGAGI.